Listed here are 30 T cell receptor beta chains from one sample, sequenced in a study of T-cell memory formation after mild COVID-19. TCRdb recomputed calls from the 5' RACE reads with MiXCR, one row per CDR3 protein. Altogether approximately 570,000 distinct CDR3 sequences are present, roughly 18% being singletons, with the ten largest covering around 12%. The sequenced sample consisted of PBMCs or a T cell subset sorted from them (not recorded which). These receptors were obtained from an adult woman who had mild COVID-19 (a few samples of this study predate the infection). Cell type and time point are not known.

This clonotype came up a few times. The chain couples TRBV5-1 to TRBJ2-7; D perhaps matches TRBD1 (5 bases). In germline, CDR1 is SGHRS, CDR2 YFSETQ. This CDR3 spans 14 amino acids. V was cut by 1 base and J by 1 base, with 9 bases left in between. CDR3 in amino acids: CASSLTGLSYEQYF. CDR3 coding DNA: TGCGCCAGCAGCTTGACAGGTCTGTCCTACGAGCAGTACTTC.

The chain employs TRBV19 and TRBJ2-3; 9 nucleotides align to TRBD2. After removal of 4 bases from V and 0 bases from J, the junction contained 5 bases not matched to a gene. Germline assignment: CDR1 LNHDA and CDR2 SQIVND (reference sequence). There are 16 residues in the CDR3. DNA of the CDR3: TGTGCCAGTAGTAGGTCTGCGGGAGGGAGCACAGATACGCAGTATTTT. Protein: CASSRSAGGSTDTQYF.

The V call is TRBV19, the J call TRBJ2-5; D tentatively reads TRBD1 or TRBD2 (5 bases each). Per the germline V gene, CDR1 is LNHDA and CDR2 is SQIVND (reference sequence). This CDR3 contains 13 residues. Trimming left V 9 bases short and J 1 base short, with 12 bases between. CDR3 nucleotide sequence: TGTGCCAGCGCCGGGGCGGCCCAAGAGACCCAGTACTTC. Amino acids: CASAGAAQETQYF. The full variable domain, with the rest looked up from reference TRBV19 and TRBJ2-5, is DGGITQSPKYLFRKEGQNVTLSCEQNLNHDAMYWYRQDPGQGLRLIYYSQIVNDFQKGDIAEGYSVSREKKESFPLTVTSAQKNPTAFYLCASAGAAQETQYFGPGTRLLVL.

The genes are TRBV27 and TRBJ1-2; the D gene is possibly TRBD1 (6 bases). This CDR3 contains 13 residues. The ends were cut back, 7 bases at V and 7 bases at J, with 16 bases in the middle. Germline CDR1 reads MNHEY; CDR2 reads SMNVEV (reference sequence). The CDR3 loop reads CASTGRGAGGYTF. CDR3 in DNA: TGTGCCAGCACCGGCCGGGGGGCAGGTGGCTACACCTTC.

This clonotype was counted ten times or more. The chain uses TRBV4-3 and TRBJ2-3, with TRBD1 matching 8 bases. Unmatched junction bases numbered 4, after V lost 0 bases and J lost 5 bases. CDR1 is LGHNA and CDR2 is YSLEER in the germline V gene. The CDR3 length is 15 residues. CDR3 in DNA: TGCGCCAGCAGCCAAGACAGGGGGCGGGGAGATACGCAGTATTTT. Translation gives CASSQDRGRGDTQYF.

The chain recombines TRBV5-1 with TRBJ2-5; a weak D match, TRBD1 (6 bases). Germline CDR1 is SGHRS and CDR2 is YFSETQ. V was pared by 7 bases and J by 1 base, with 14 bases between. This CDR3 is 14 amino acids long. The CDR3 loop reads CASGRGGTQETQYF. The DNA for the CDR3 is TGCGCCAGCGGCCGAGGGGGAACCCAAGAGACCCAGTACTTC.

The chain couples TRBV18 to TRBJ2-5; 8 bases agree with TRBD2. The CDR3 length is 16 residues. In germline, CDR1 is KGHSH, CDR2 LQKENI. V gave up 2 bases and J gave up 2 bases; unmatched junction bases: 7. The CDR3 bases are TGTGCCAGCTCACCAATAGCGGGAAGGCCACAAGAGACCCAGTACTTC. This gives the protein CASSPIAGRPQETQYF.

The chain links TRBV5-6 to TRBJ2-5, with 13 bases lining up with TRBD2. CDR3 length: 18 residues. V lost 2 bases and J lost 5; bases outside the gene matches: 12. Looked up from germline, CDR1 is SGHDT and CDR2 is YYEEEE. The CDR3 nucleotides read TGTGCCAGCAGCTTTCCGACTAGCGGGGGGTTTGTTACGGAGACCCAGTACTTC. Protein product: CASSFPTSGGFVTETQYF.

This clonotype appeared a few times. CDR3 nucleotide sequence: TGTGCCACCGCCCTCGGACTGAGCACAGATACGCAGTATTTT. Its translation is CATALGLSTDTQYF. V is TRBV24-1 and J is TRBJ2-3; tentatively, D is TRBD2 (5 bases). Germline CDR1 is KGHDR and CDR2 is SFDVKD. With 9 bases removed from V and 0 bases from J, the gap between germline ends came to 12 bases. The CDR3 sequence is 14 residues long.

V and J are TRBV15 and TRBJ2-5; D possibly corresponds to TRBD2 (6 bases). Trimming removed 0 bases at V and 1 base at J, with 21 bases between. The CDR3 runs 19 residues. Per germline, CDR1 LNHNV and CDR2 YYDKDF (reference sequence). The CDR3 here is CATSRESKSLGGTQETQYF. The DNA for the CDR3 is TGTGCCACCAGCAGAGAATCGAAATCTTTGGGGGGAACCCAAGAGACCCAGTACTTC.

The chain combines TRBV11-2 with TRBJ1-6; TRBD1 might be the D (6 bases). V was clipped by 5 bases and J by 9 bases, with 14 bases between them. This CDR3 has 14 amino acids. Germline CDR1 SGHAT, CDR2 FQNNGV. CDR3 residues: CASSQDSRTSPLHF. The DNA for the CDR3 is TGTGCCAGCAGCCAGGACAGCCGTACTTCACCCCTCCACTTT.

This rearrangement joins TRBV12-3 or TRBV12-4 to TRBJ2-5, with D unresolved. This CDR3 contains 14 residues. V was trimmed by 0 bases and J by 5 bases, leaving 10 bases between them. The chain's CDR3 is CASSLAPAWETQYF. For the CDR3, the DNA is TGTGCCAGCAGTTTAGCGCCTGCCTGGGAGACCCAGTACTTC.

V gene TRBV9 combines with J gene TRBJ2-2; D possibly uses TRBD1 or TRBD2 (5 bases each). The germline V gene has CDR1 SGDLS and CDR2 YYNGEE. Between the trimmed V and J ends, which lost 4 bases and 5 bases, there was a span of 15 bases. The CDR3 loop spans 15 amino acids. The CDR3 reads CASSPFFGATGELFF. DNA of the CDR3: TGTGCCAGCAGCCCGTTTTTCGGGGCAACCGGGGAGCTGTTTTTT.

The table lists this clonotype with a few counts. The rearrangement links TRBV29-1 to TRBJ1-1, with 8 positions matching TRBD1. Germline values: CDR1 SQVTM, CDR2 ANQGSEA. The trim removed 3 bases at V and 6 bases at J, leaving 3 bases unmatched. The CDR3 covers 12 residues. CDR3 sequence reads: CSVDQGAAEAFF. The DNA for the CDR3 is TGCAGCGTTGACCAGGGGGCGGCTGAAGCTTTCTTT. The whole variable domain, filled in from reference TRBV29-1 and TRBJ1-1, reads SAVISQKPSRDICQRGTSLTIQCQVDSQVTMMFWYRQQPGQSLTLIATANQGSEATYESGFVIDKFPISRPNLTFSTLTVSNMSPEDSSIYLCSVDQGAAEAFFGQGTRLTVV.

This clonotype was observed at least ten times. V and J are TRBV7-8 and TRBJ1-6; weak D call: TRBD1 (5 bases). V was clipped by 5 bases and J by 3 bases, with 11 bases between them. This CDR3 comprises 15 residues. Germline V gene sequence: CDR1 SGHVS, CDR2 FQNEAQ. The DNA for the CDR3 is TGTGCCAGCAGCGAGTCCAGGGACTATAATTCACCCCTCCACTTT. Its translation is CASSESRDYNSPLHF.

The chain couples TRBV10-3 to TRBJ2-1, with TRBD1 matching over 8 bases. This CDR3 is 17 amino acids long. J gave up 8 bases and V 0 bases, and 12 bases lay outside the gene matches. CDR1 is ENHRY and CDR2 is SYGVKD in the germline V gene. For the CDR3, the DNA is TGTGCCATCAGTGAGTCGATTAGGACAGGGTCTGGCGATGAGCAGTTCTTC. Translating gives CAISESIRTGSGDEQFF.

This clonotype was seen a handful of times. The chain recombines TRBV6-5 with TRBJ1-5, with 9 positions matching TRBD1. CDR3 length: 13 residues. With V trimmed by 10 bases and J by 3 bases, 4 bases remained unmatched. In germline, CDR1 is MNHEY, CDR2 SVGAGI. The CDR3 sequence is CATRQGVNQPQHF. In DNA, the CDR3 is TGTGCCACCAGACAGGGGGTCAATCAGCCCCAGCATTTT.

This clonotype was counted only a few times. The chain combines TRBV4-1 with TRBJ2-7; no clear D. Germline V CDR1 and CDR2: MGHRA, YSYEKL. The V and J ends lost 0 bases and 0 bases respectively, with 9 bases between them. This CDR3 spans 15 amino acids. The CDR3 bases are TGCGCCAGCAGCCAAGAAATGGTCAGCTCCTACGAGCAGTACTTC. Translated, it gives CASSQEMVSSYEQYF.

The J gene is TRBJ1-1, the V gene TRBV13; weak D call: TRBD1 (5 bases). Germline V gives CDR1 PRHDT, CDR2 FYEKMQ (reference sequence). V lost 3 bases and J 1 base, leaving 12 bases between the germline ends. The CDR3 consists of 15 residues. CDR3 nucleotides: TGTGCCAGCAGCTTGGGGGGTCCCACGAACACTGAAGCTTTCTTT. Its protein is CASSLGGPTNTEAFF.

The sample holds a few counts of this clonotype. The chain combines TRBV12-3 or TRBV12-4 with TRBJ1-5; D unresolved. The CDR3 has 14 amino acids. Trimming took 3 bases from V and 3 from J, leaving 9 bases between them. The CDR3 loop is CASSLSQVNQPQHF. CDR3 sequence (DNA): TGTGCCAGCAGTTTGTCCCAGGTCAATCAGCCCCAGCATTTT.

The chain is built from TRBV11-3 and TRBJ2-7, with D hard to call. Germline-derived CDR1 and CDR2 are SGHNT and YENEEA. Trimming pared 2 bases from V and 6 bases from J, leaving 11 bases between. This CDR3 is built from 13 residues. CDR3 DNA sequence: TGTGCCAGCAGCTTATCCCGACTGTCCGAGCAGTACTTC. The encoded protein is CASSLSRLSEQYF.

The chain couples TRBV20-1 to TRBJ2-7, with D perhaps matching TRBD1 (5 bases). V was clipped by 5 bases and J by 2 bases, with 19 bases between them. Germline V gene data show CDR1 as DFQATT and CDR2 as SNEGSKA (reference sequence). CDR3 length: 15 amino acids. The CDR3 loop reads CSASTPDTRPYEQYF. As DNA, the CDR3 is TGCAGTGCTTCAACGCCGGACACTCGACCCTACGAGCAGTACTTC.

The V gene is TRBV6-5, the J gene TRBJ2-2, with D uncertain. The germline V gene has CDR1 MNHEY and CDR2 SVGAGI. Trimming stripped 7 bases from V and 8 bases from J, with 8 bases between. CDR3 length: 11 amino acids. The CDR3 loop is CASISIGELFF. The CDR3 DNA reads as TGTGCCAGCATAAGCATAGGGGAGCTGTTTTTT.

In its sample, this clonotype was seen many times. V and J are TRBV5-1 and TRBJ1-1, with TRBD1 matching over 9 bases. Trimming at V came to 4 bases and at J to 7 bases, leaving 14 bases not matched to a gene. The CDR3 is 16 residues long. Germline CDR1 and CDR2: SGHRS and YFSETQ. CDR3 sequence reads: CASSVLIQGAGDEAFF. The CDR3 nucleotides read TGCGCCAGCAGCGTCCTAATACAGGGGGCCGGAGATGAAGCTTTCTTT. The variable domain in full, with the rest retrieved from reference TRBV5-1 and TRBJ1-1, is KAGVTQTPRYLIKTRGQQVTLSCSPISGHRSVSWYQQTPGQGLQFLFEYFSETQRNKGNFPGRFSGRQFSNSRSEMNVSTLELGDSALYLCASSVLIQGAGDEAFFGQGTRLTVV.

This clonotype showed up just a few times. CDR3 loop: CASSHTGSSNYGYTF. For the CDR3, the DNA is TGTGCCAGCAGCCACACAGGGAGTTCTAACTATGGCTACACCTTC. The chain joins TRBV5-4 to TRBJ1-2; TRBD1 is a possible D gene (6 bases). Between the trimmed V and J ends, which lost 4 bases and 0 bases, there was a span of 13 bases. The length of the CDR3 is 15 residues. Germline lookup yields CDR1 SGHNT and CDR2 YYREEE (reference sequence).

CDR3 region: CASRGLSSGNTIYF. CDR3 bases: TGTGCCAGCAGGGGGTTGAGCTCTGGAAACACCATATATTTT. V is TRBV6-5 and J is TRBJ1-3; D unclear. The germline V gene has CDR1 MNHEY and CDR2 SVGAGI. CDR3 size: 14 residues. V lost 6 bases to trimming and J lost 0 bases, with 9 bases between them.

A few counts support this clonotype. This chain uses TRBV5-6 with TRBJ2-2; 7 bases line up with TRBD2. In germline, CDR1 is SGHDT, CDR2 YYEEEE. J was trimmed by 8 bases and V by 4 bases; bases with no gene match: 11. The CDR3 extends over 15 amino acids. Here the CDR3 reads CASSPGGRGLGELFF. As DNA, the CDR3 is TGTGCCAGCAGCCCGGGAGGCCGGGGTTTGGGGGAGCTGTTTTTT. The complete variable domain, with remaining parts taken from reference TRBV5-6 and TRBJ2-2, reads DAGVTQSPTHLIKTRGQQVTLRCSPKSGHDTVSWYQQALGQGPQFIFQYYEEEERQRGNFPDRFSGHQFPNYSSELNVNALLLGDSALYLCASSPGGRGLGELFFGEGSRLTVL.

The genes are TRBV6-1 and TRBJ1-1; 8 positions match TRBD1. Germline lookup yields CDR1 MNHNS and CDR2 SASEGT. V trimming: 3 bases; J trimming: 1 base; junction bases outside the gene matches: 10. The CDR3 extends over 17 amino acids. The CDR3 loop reads CASSDETRGLTNTEAFF. The CDR3 DNA reads as TGTGCCAGCAGTGACGAGACCAGGGGGCTGACGAACACTGAAGCTTTCTTT.

The chain employs TRBV12-3 or TRBV12-4 and TRBJ2-2; 7 bases match TRBD2. This CDR3 has 16 residues. V was clipped by 3 bases and J by 4 bases; unmatched bases: 8. The CDR3 is CASSFPRLAATGELFF. As DNA, the CDR3 is TGTGCCAGCAGTTTCCCCCGCCTAGCGGCCACCGGGGAGCTGTTTTTT.

This clonotype was recorded a few times. The rearrangement uses TRBV12-3 or TRBV12-4 and TRBJ1-2; 8 nucleotides agree with TRBD1. CDR3 length equals 15 residues. V was pared by 5 bases and J by 8 bases, with 13 bases of the junction left unmatched. The CDR3 sequence: CASSPSHRGMEGYTF. CDR3 nucleotide sequence: TGTGCCAGCAGTCCGAGCCACAGGGGGATGGAAGGCTACACCTTC.